Sequencing of this T cell receptor (beta chain) was carried out in a study of blood T cell repertoires in COVID-19. Study summary: Acute-phase and convalescent COVID-19 samples originated in the United States, Italy and Spain. Nucleic acid was either cDNA or gDNA, and it came from T cells, B-cell-depleted T cells, or PBMCs.

The CDR3 loop spans 13 amino acids. The germline V gene has CDR1 KGHSH and CDR2 LQKENI. V shed 2 bases and J shed 6 bases, with 10 bases lying between them. TCRdb's copy holds only in-frame clones and misses some; the assay was immunoSEQ multiplex PCR. The table records about 190,000 clones, 65% to 85% of them present only once. This rearrangement joins TRBV18 to TRBJ1-1; D is uncertain. This receptor was taken from a woman between 25 and 40 years old with acute or convalescent COVID-19. Sequences were obtained from peripheral blood. CDR3 loop: CASSPGSSAEAFF. CDR3 nucleotides: TGTGCCAGCTCACCAGGTAGCTCTGCTGAAGCTTTCTTT.